This is a list of T cell receptor beta chains from one sample in a study of shared clonotypes between healthy human individuals. Measured with immunoSEQ multiplex PCR; TCRdb has only the in-frame clones, and not every one. The profile shows roughly 2 million clones, 90% to 95% of them singletons. The specimen was naive CD4+ T cells sorted from blood. The origin of the receptors is a man between 18 and 35 years old in good health. Each CDR3 is given without its conserved first and last residue.

v_gene,CDR3aa
TRBV4-1,ASSHPGQGDHEQY
TRBV28,ASSLLGPGDYGYT
TRBV6-1,ASSLGGDYGYT
TRBV4-2,ASSQDPYEQY
TRBV30,AWGFDWPTAEAF
TRBV7-9,ASSFLAGAYNEQF
TRBV29-1,SPHRQY
TRBV7-9,ASSLELGYGDTQY
TRBV18,ASSPPTTRSYNEQF
TRBV7-9,ASSLATGSGNTIY
TRBV7-7,ASSPTGGEETQY
TRBV5-1,ASSPGAGYQETQY
TRBV5-1,ASSSGQGGDQPQH
TRBV7-2,ASSRGGSEDIQY
TRBV21-1,ASPLDPDRGTDYGYT
TRBV30,AWSAGGPTNEKLF
TRBV10-2,ASSERVTGGEQF
TRBV6-5,ASSYTQGAAGEQY
TRBV7-9,ASSRTGRDTIY
TRBV7-3,ASSQKGAVSIPQH
TRBV7-7,ASSHPGLQETQY
TRBV7-9,ASSEGQGVDYGYT
TRBV7-3,ASSFSRDTEAF
TRBV7-9,ASSLDSRNTEAF